Each of the 25 T cell receptor beta chains below was sequenced from the same sample in a study of blood T cell repertoires in COVID-19. Profiled with immunoSEQ multiplex PCR; TCRdb holds only in-frame clones, not every one. This table holds about 160,000 clones, 85% to 90% found once. Source material: peripheral blood. These receptors came from a woman aged 70-85 years with acute or convalescent COVID-19.

V gene TRBV14 combines with J gene TRBJ2-2, with 9 nucleotides matching TRBD2. The CDR3 extends over 16 amino acids. From germline, CDR1 is SGHDN and CDR2 FVKESK. J lost 4 bases, V lost 0 bases, and 3 bases had no gene match. The CDR3 coding sequence is TGTGCCAGCAGCCAAGAGGCGGGGGGGCCCACCGGGGAGCTGTTTTTT. Amino acids: CASSQEAGGPTGELFF.

This clone was found a few times. The gene calls are TRBV6-5 and TRBJ1-2; 9 nucleotides match TRBD1. CDR1 and CDR2 from the germline V gene are MNHEY and SVGAGI. Trimming removed 6 bases from V and 3 bases from J; junction bases left unmatched: 8. The CDR3 runs 15 residues. Here the CDR3 DNA reads TGTGCCAGCAGCTCCGGGACAGGGATATACTATGGCTACACCTTC. Protein: CASSSGTGIYYGYTF.

This chain links TRBV27 with TRBJ2-7; no clear D. Trimming took 4 bases from V and 2 from J, leaving 15 bases between them. Germline V gene data show CDR1 as MNHEY and CDR2 as SMNVEV (reference sequence). This CDR3 spans 15 amino acids. CDR3 in amino acids: CASSYVGIGPYEQYF. In nucleotides, the CDR3 is TGTGCCAGCAGTTATGTGGGCATTGGCCCCTACGAGCAGTACTTC.

The chain recombines TRBV29-1 with TRBJ2-3; D is ambiguous. V was cut by 4 bases and J by 3 bases, with 8 bases left in between. Germline loops: CDR1 SQVTM, CDR2 ANQGSEA. The CDR3 loop spans 12 amino acids. CDR3 sequence (DNA): TGCAGCGTTGCGGAGAGAACAGATACGCAGTATTTT. Its translation: CSVAERTDTQYF.

Remarks on this clone: The same CDR3 arises from other DNA sequences in this sample as well. The rearrangement uses TRBV19 and TRBJ1-1; D might be TRBD1 (5 bases). This CDR3 comprises 13 residues. Germline values: CDR1 LNHDA, CDR2 SQIVND (reference sequence). V lost 5 bases and J lost 1, with 8 bases in between. DNA of the CDR3: TGTGCCAGTAGTGTCGACAGGAACACTGAAGCTTTCTTT. Its translation: CASSVDRNTEAFF.

V gene TRBV12-3 or TRBV12-4 combines with J gene TRBJ1-6; D unresolved. Trimming pared 5 bases from V and 9 bases from J, leaving 5 bases between. The CDR3 totals 11 residues. The CDR3 nucleotides are TGTGCCAGCAGTCGGGGTTCACCCCTCCACTTT. Protein product: CASSRGSPLHF.

This sequence joins TRBV2 and TRBJ2-1; the match to TRBD1 covers 10 bases. The germline CDR1 and CDR2 sequences are SNHLY and FYNNEI. The CDR3 is 14 residues long. V gave up 4 bases and J gave up 5 bases; unmatched junction bases: 2. CDR3: CASSVDRGHNEQFF. As DNA, the CDR3 is TGTGCCAGCAGTGTCGACAGGGGGCACAATGAGCAGTTCTTC. Based on the CDR3 plus reference TRBV2 and TRBJ2-1, the full variable domain is EPEVTQTPSHQVTQMGQEVILRCVPISNHLYFYWYRQILGQKVEFLVSFYNNEISEKSEIFDDQFSVERPDGSNFTLKIRSTKLEDSAMYFCASSVDRGHNEQFFGPGTRLTVL.

This clone was picked up one time. J is TRBJ2-7 and V is TRBV18, with TRBD1 identical over 12 bases. Unmatched junction bases numbered 5, after V lost 3 bases and J lost 5 bases. Germline CDR1 reads KGHSH; CDR2 reads LQKENI. The CDR3 extends over 15 amino acids. The CDR3 DNA is TGTGCCAGCTCACCGGGACAGGGGGCGAACGACGAGCAGTACTTC. Translating gives CASSPGQGANDEQYF.

This clone was seen more than once but under ten times. CDR3 nucleotide sequence: TGTGCCAGCAGCCTTACGGCAGGTTATGGCTACACCTTC. Amino acids: CASSLTAGYGYTF. The chain combines TRBV9 with TRBJ1-2, with D unclear. CDR1 is SGDLS and CDR2 is YYNGEE in the germline V gene. V was cut by 4 bases and J by 5 bases, with 12 bases left in between. The CDR3 covers 13 residues.

The chain couples TRBV5-1 to TRBJ1-1, with D perhaps TRBD1 (6 bases). V lost 0 bases and J 4 bases, leaving 7 bases between the germline ends. This CDR3 comprises 13 residues. The germline V gene has CDR1 SGHRS and CDR2 YFSETQ. CDR3 sequence reads: CASSLDRATEAFF. The CDR3 coding sequence is TGCGCCAGCAGCTTGGACAGGGCCACTGAAGCTTTCTTT. Filled out from reference TRBV5-1 and TRBJ1-1, the complete variable domain reads KAGVTQTPRYLIKTRGQQVTLSCSPISGHRSVSWYQQTPGQGLQFLFEYFSETQRNKGNFPGRFSGRQFSNSRSEMNVSTLELGDSALYLCASSLDRATEAFFGQGTRLTVV.

This clone came up a few times. This chain joins TRBV6-5 and TRBJ1-2; the D gene is possibly TRBD1 (5 bases). The CDR3 is made up of 14 amino acids. Germline CDR1 and CDR2: MNHEY and SVGAGI. V lost 0 bases to trimming and J lost 4 bases, with 9 bases between them. The DNA for the CDR3 is TGTGCCAGCAGTTACTCGGGGGGGGGCTATGGCTACACCTTC. It is translated as CASSYSGGGYGYTF.

A few counts support this clone. J is TRBJ1-1 and V is TRBV3-1 (or the pseudogene TRBV3-2), with 8 bases aligning to TRBD1. This CDR3 comprises 18 residues. Germline values: CDR1 LGHDT, CDR2 YNNKEL (reference sequence). Germline trimming cut 0 bases from V and 8 bases from J; bases unmatched to any gene: 17. The CDR3 DNA reads as TGTGCCAGCAGCCAAGAGGCGGACAGGGACTTTCCCGTAACAGAAGCTTTCTTT. Its protein product is CASSQEADRDFPVTEAFF.

The chain joins TRBV2 to TRBJ2-1; perhaps TRBD2 as D (5 bases). Germline V CDR1 and CDR2: SNHLY, FYNNEI. The CDR3 is 12 amino acids. V lost 5 bases, J lost 7 bases, and 9 bases lay in between. The CDR3 nucleotides are TGTGCCAGCAGTCCCTCGGGGAATGAGCAGTTCTTC. Translation: CASSPSGNEQFF.

V gene TRBV27 combines with J gene TRBJ2-1, with 12 bases identical to TRBD2. This CDR3 has 15 residues. CDR1 and CDR2 from the germline V gene are MNHEY and SMNVEV (reference sequence). After removal of 6 bases from V and 10 bases from J, the junction contained 10 bases not matched to a gene. DNA for the CDR3: TGTGCCAGCAGCCGCCCTAGCGGGAGGGCCCAAGAGCAGTTCTTC. This gives the protein CASSRPSGRAQEQFF.

V and J are TRBV19 and TRBJ1-5; the D gene is possibly TRBD1 (6 bases). V was trimmed by 5 bases and J by 0 bases, leaving 23 bases between them. Germline V gene sequence: CDR1 LNHDA, CDR2 SQIVND (reference sequence). The length of the CDR3 is 19 residues. The CDR3 DNA is TGTGCCAGTAGTCTCTCCCGGGACACAACCTGGAATAGCAATCAGCCCCAGCATTTT. Amino acid sequence: CASSLSRDTTWNSNQPQHF.

The CDR3 DNA reads as TGTGCCAGCAGTCGGGACAGGGGGCCTACTGGGGCCAACGTCCTGACTTTC. Translated, it gives CASSRDRGPTGANVLTF. The chain recombines TRBV6-6 with TRBJ2-6, with 12 bases that match TRBD1. Germline CDR1 reads MNHNY; CDR2 reads SVGAGI (reference sequence). The CDR3 is 17 residues long. The trim removed 5 bases at V and 2 bases at J, leaving 4 bases unmatched.

J is TRBJ2-5 and V is TRBV30, with 10 nucleotides matching TRBD2. CDR1 GTSNPN and CDR2 SVGIG come from the germline V gene (reference sequence). The CDR3 has 12 amino acids. The V and J ends lost 8 bases and 3 bases, in that order; junction bases with no gene match: 3. CDR3 bases: TGTGCCGCTAGCGGGAGAAAAGAGACCCAGTACTTC. This translates into CAASGRKETQYF.

This clone was seen a single time. The CDR3 DNA follows: TGCGCCAGCGCTCCCCCGGGTCTAGCGGGGCACAATGAGCAGTTCTTC. Encoded protein: CASAPPGLAGHNEQFF. V is TRBV5-1 and J is TRBJ2-1; 9 bases match TRBD2. The trim removed 7 bases at V and 5 bases at J, leaving 13 bases unmatched. Germline V gene data show CDR1 as SGHRS and CDR2 as YFSETQ. This CDR3 region has 16 residues.

CDR3: CASSQGTTGNTIYF. The CDR3 DNA reads as TGTGCCAGCAGTCAGGGGACAACTGGAAACACCATATATTTT. The chain couples TRBV7-8 to TRBJ1-3; D possibly corresponds to TRBD1 (6 bases). The germline V gene has CDR1 SGHVS and CDR2 FQNEAQ. V dropped 6 bases and J dropped 2 bases, with 11 bases sitting between them. This CDR3 contains 14 residues. Filled out from reference TRBV7-8 and TRBJ1-3, the complete variable domain reads GAGVSQSPRYKVAKRGQDVALRCDPISGHVSLFWYQQALGQGPEFLTYFQNEAQLDKSGLPSDRFFAERPEGSVSTLKIQRTQQEDSAVYLCASSQGTTGNTIYFGEGSWLTVV.

Remarks on this clone: The sample carries other DNA sequences with the same CDR3. This chain uses TRBV3-1 (or the pseudogene TRBV3-2) with TRBJ2-7; D perhaps matches TRBD2 (5 bases). With 1 base removed from V and 4 bases from J, the gap between germline ends came to 5 bases. The germline gives CDR1 LGHDT, CDR2 YNNKEL (reference sequence). The CDR3 has 12 residues. The CDR3, as DNA: TGTGCCAGCAGCCAAGGAGGGTACGAGCAGTACTTC. This encodes CASSQGGYEQYF.

This chain connects TRBV4-3 to TRBJ2-7, with 8 bases identical to TRBD1. J was trimmed by 1 base and V by 4 bases; bases with no gene match: 6. Germline CDR1 and CDR2: LGHNA and YSLEER. The CDR3 loop spans 15 amino acids. The CDR3 loop is CASSPDRGTSYEQYF. The DNA for the CDR3 is TGCGCCAGCAGCCCTGACAGGGGTACTTCCTACGAGCAGTACTTC.

With regard to this clone: One end of the junction is discordant with germline, which a read error may explain. The CDR3: CASSTPTGELFF. Written as DNA, the CDR3 is TGTGCCAGCAGTACCCCAACCGGGGAGCTATTTTTT. V and J are TRBV28 and TRBJ2-2; D possibly corresponds to TRBD2 (5 bases). The germline CDR1 and CDR2 sequences are MDHEN and SYDVKM. The CDR3 spans 12 residues.

The gene calls are TRBV7-9 and TRBJ2-5; 7 bases match TRBD2. The CDR3 contains 14 residues. Unmatched junction bases numbered 8, after V lost 6 bases and J lost 4 bases. CDR1 is SEHNR and CDR2 is FQNEAQ in the germline V gene (reference sequence). The CDR3 loop is CASRLTSVGETQYF. The CDR3 nucleotides are TGTGCCAGCAGGCTAACTAGCGTCGGAGAGACCCAGTACTTC.

The gene calls are TRBV7-2 and TRBJ1-5; 10 nucleotides match TRBD1. There are 15 residues in the CDR3. V lost 5 bases to trimming and J lost 5 bases; unmatched junction nucleotides: 6. CDR1 is SGHTA, CDR2 FQGNSA, per germline. The CDR3 nucleotides read TGTGCCAGCAGCCAAACGACAGGGGGCTATCAGCCCCAGCATTTT. This translates into CASSQTTGGYQPQHF.

The sample holds a few counts of this clone. CDR3 sequence: CASSEVGAKVWTEAFF. The CDR3 coding sequence is TGTGCCAGTAGTGAGGTGGGGGCGAAAGTATGGACTGAAGCTTTCTTT. The chain carries TRBV19 and TRBJ1-1, with D possibly being TRBD1 (6 bases). Trimming removed 5 bases at V and 5 bases at J, with 21 bases between. The CDR3 has 16 amino acids. CDR1 is LNHDA, CDR2 SQIVND, per germline (reference sequence).